The next 31 T cell receptor beta chains were all read from a single sample in a study of tumor-infiltrating lymphocytes in oesophageal squamous cell carcinoma. TCRdb independently ran MiXCR on the PCR reads; one entry per CDR3 protein. Seen here are about 12,000 distinct CDR3 sequences, roughly 54% observed once, and the top ten hold 34%. Sequenced material: esophageal tumor tissue. The receptors were sampled from a female donor with esophageal squamous cell carcinoma.

The sample holds a few counts of this clonotype. This chain uses TRBV7-2 with TRBJ2-4, with D hard to call. V was cut by 4 bases and J by 8 bases, with 18 bases left in between. Germline V gives CDR1 SGHTA, CDR2 FQGNSA. CDR3 length: 15 amino acids. The CDR3 region has the DNA TGTGCCAGCAGCTCACTGGACGTAAGTTGGCACATTCAGTACTTC. Its protein product is CASSSLDVSWHIQYF.

V usage is TRBV7-3 and J usage is TRBJ2-7; TRBD2 matches at 7 bases. TRBJ2-5 explains the end of the DNA better; the J call may be wrong. The CDR3 runs to 16 residues. Germline V gene lookup returns CDR1 SGHTA and CDR2 FQGTGA. The DNA for the CDR3 is TGTGCCAGCAGCTTCGATAGGACTAGACACCAAGAGACCCAGTACTTC. Its protein is CASSFDRTRHQETQYF.

The rearrangement links TRBV7-2 to TRBJ2-1; TRBD1 matches at 10 bases. Per germline, CDR1 SGHTA and CDR2 FQGNSA. The junction had 2 bases not matched to a gene; V was cut back by 4 bases and J by 2 bases. This CDR3 has 15 residues. Here the CDR3 reads CASSYDRGPYNEQFF. Written as DNA, the CDR3 is TGTGCCAGCAGCTATGACAGGGGGCCCTACAATGAGCAGTTCTTC.

This chain joins TRBV7-2 and TRBJ2-5; 8 nucleotides align to TRBD2. V shed 5 bases, J shed 0 bases, and the junction held 5 bases outside the gene matches. This CDR3 is 15 amino acids long. CDR1 SGHTA and CDR2 FQGNSA come from the germline V gene. CDR3 protein: CASSISGMYQETQYF. The CDR3 DNA is TGTGCCAGCAGCATTAGCGGGATGTACCAAGAGACCCAGTACTTC.

The chain recombines TRBV28 with TRBJ2-1; 7 bases match TRBD1. The CDR3 length is 16 residues. Germline lookup yields CDR1 MDHEN and CDR2 SYDVKM. The V and J ends lost 3 bases and 2 bases, in that order; junction bases with no gene match: 7. CDR3 amino acids: CASSFRDRVAYNEQFF. CDR3 sequence (DNA): TGTGCCAGCAGTTTCCGTGACAGGGTTGCCTACAATGAGCAGTTCTTC.

V is TRBV7-3 and J is TRBJ2-1; no definite D call. The CDR3 sequence is 13 residues long. Trimming cost V 2 bases and J 6 bases, with 8 bases left between them. Germline CDR1 is SGHTA and CDR2 is FQGTGA. CDR3 DNA: TGTGCCAGCAGCTTACTCGTAGCCAATGAGCAGTTCTTC. Translated, it gives CASSLLVANEQFF. The full variable domain, with the rest looked up from reference TRBV7-3 and TRBJ2-1, is GAGVSQTPSNKVTEKGKYVELRCDPISGHTALYWYRQSLGQGPEFLIYFQGTGAADDSGLPNDRFFAVRPEGSVSTLKIQRTERGDSAVYLCASSLLVANEQFFGPGTRLTVL.

This chain connects TRBV11-3 to TRBJ2-6; maybe TRBD2 (5 bases). The J call may be wrong; the DNA end is better matched by TRBJ2-1. Germline V gene data show CDR1 as SGHNT and CDR2 as YENEEA. The CDR3 extends over 13 amino acids. The CDR3 sequence: CASSPRTVGLQFF. For the CDR3, the DNA is TGTGCCAGCAGCCCACGGACTGTAGGTCTGCAGTTCTTC.

The rearrangement links TRBV7-2 to TRBJ2-5; 8 bases fit TRBD1. The end of the DNA fits TRBJ2-7 better, so the J call may be wrong. The CDR3 consists of 15 residues. CDR1 and CDR2 (germline): SGHTA, FQGNSA. The CDR3 here is CASSLGAGQAYEQYF. The DNA of the CDR3 is TGTGCCAGCAGCTTAGGTGCGGGACAGGCCTACGAGCAGTACTTC.

CDR3 sequence (DNA): TGTGCCAGCAGCTTAGTAGGTGAGAGCAGGGGAACCCAGCAGTACTTC. Protein: CASSLVGESRGTQQYF. The chain has TRBV7-9 and TRBJ2-5; D might be TRBD1 (6 bases). The CDR3 runs 16 residues. Trimming shortened V by 1 base and J by 11 bases, and 23 bases separated the two germline ends. Germline CDR1 reads SEHNR; CDR2 reads FQNEAQ (reference sequence). The full variable domain, rest sourced from reference TRBV7-9 and TRBJ2-5, is DTGVSQNPRHKITKRGQNVTFRCDPISEHNRLYWYRQTLGQGPEFLTYFQNEAQLEKSRLLSDRFSAERPKGSFSTLEIQRTEQGDSAMYLCASSLVGESRGTQQYFGPGTRLLVL.

This clonotype was seen a single time. The final CDR3 position lacks the conserved phenylalanine or tryptophan, pointing to a likely read error. The limits of the CDR3 on the DNA are not certain, so only TCRdb's listed CDR3 is given. This chain uses TRBV7-3 with TRBJ1-4; TRBD1 is the table's D call and was not checked against the DNA. Germline-derived CDR1 and CDR2 are SGHTA and FQGTGA. Inclusive of both ends, the CDR3 amounts to 16 amino acids. The CDR3 sequence: CASSPMGGVHEQYFGP.

The sample holds many counts of this clonotype. The chain employs TRBV28 and TRBJ2-7; 9 positions agree with TRBD1. Germline V CDR1 and CDR2: MDHEN, SYDVKM. The CDR3 length is 15 residues. Trimming removed 3 bases from V and 5 bases from J; junction bases left unmatched: 8. The CDR3 sequence is CASSFVGQGMDEQYF. For the CDR3, the DNA is TGTGCCAGCAGTTTTGTAGGACAGGGGATGGACGAGCAGTACTTC.

This clonotype was found a few times. This chain links TRBV7-2 with TRBJ2-1, with TRBD2 as a possible D gene (5 bases). Between the trimmed V and J ends, which lost 1 base and 7 bases, there was a span of 14 bases. The CDR3 totals 15 residues. Germline CDR1 and CDR2: SGHTA and FQGNSA. CDR3 nucleotides: TGTGCCAGCAGCTTAGTGGGCGGGTCCTTTAATGAGCAGTTCTTC. This encodes CASSLVGGSFNEQFF.

A few counts support this clonotype. This sequence joins TRBV7-3 and TRBJ2-6, with D possibly matching TRBD2 (6 bases). The DNA matches TRBJ2-7 better at its end, which makes the J call doubtful. Germline CDR1 and CDR2: SGHTA and FQGTGA. The length of the CDR3 is 13 residues. CDR3 DNA: TGTGCCAGCAGCCGACTGGGGGGCTACGAGCAGTACTTC. Its translation: CASSRLGGYEQYF.

This clonotype has more than one count but fewer than ten. The V call is TRBV6-1, the J call TRBJ1-5, with no clear D. CDR1 and CDR2 from the germline V gene are MNHNS and SASEGT. The CDR3 sequence is 13 residues long. V was cut by 9 bases and J by 4 bases, with 13 bases left in between. CDR3: CASRGKVNQPQHF. Written as DNA, the CDR3 is TGTGCCAGTCGGGGTAAGGTAAATCAGCCCCAGCATTTT.

The sample holds many counts of this clonotype. The V gene is TRBV6-1, the J gene TRBJ1-2; the D is unclear. This CDR3 contains 12 residues. Trimming stripped 5 bases from V and 12 bases from J, with 16 bases between. CDR1 and CDR2 (germline): MNHNS, SASEGT. CDR3 sequence: CASSNPREQDTF. The CDR3 bases are TGTGCCAGCAGTAACCCCCGGGAGCAGGACACCTTC.

This chain uses TRBV7-9 with TRBJ2-5, with a possible D match to TRBD1 (6 bases). The germline V gene encodes CDR1 SEHNR and CDR2 FQNEAQ (reference sequence). V dropped 4 bases and J dropped 2 bases, with 14 bases sitting between them. This CDR3 spans 15 amino acids. CDR3 region: CASSSQGSPQETQYF. The CDR3, as DNA: TGTGCCAGCAGCTCTCAGGGGAGCCCGCAAGAGACCCAGTACTTC. The full variable domain, in which reference TRBV7-9 and TRBJ2-5 provide the parts outside the CDR3, is DTGVSQNPRHKITKRGQNVTFRCDPISEHNRLYWYRQTLGQGPEFLTYFQNEAQLEKSRLLSDRFSAERPKGSFSTLEIQRTEQGDSAMYLCASSSQGSPQETQYFGPGTRLLVL.

Notes on this clonotype: A read error may explain this, as a much larger clone is one base away. The chain employs TRBV19 and TRBJ2-7; D may be TRBD1 or TRBD2 (5 bases each). The assigned J gene may be wrong: the sequence end matches TRBJ2-5 better. The CDR3 runs to 15 residues. Germline lookup yields CDR1 LNHDA and CDR2 SQIVND (reference sequence). The CDR3 sequence: CASSIGGTGQKTQYF. The CDR3 bases are TGTGCCAGTAGTATAGGAGGGACCGGCCAAAAGACCCAGTACTTC.

The rearrangement uses TRBV7-6 and TRBJ2-5; 14 bases match TRBD2. The CDR3 has 17 amino acids. Germline V gene lookup returns CDR1 SGHVS and CDR2 FNYEAQ. V lost 4 bases, J lost 11 bases, and 15 bases stayed unmatched. The CDR3 DNA reads TGTGCCAGCAGCTCACGGACTAGCGGGAGGTTAACAGATACGCAGTACTTC. Protein sequence: CASSSRTSGRLTDTQYF.

There are many counts of this clonotype. This clone may be a read error of a much larger clone one base away. The rearrangement uses TRBV12-3 or TRBV12-4 and TRBJ2-7, with TRBD2 matching 10 bases. The junction had 11 bases not matched to a gene; V was cut back by 5 bases and J by 7 bases. The CDR3 totals 15 residues. DNA for the CDR3: TGTGCCAGCAGTACTACTAGCGGGATATTCAATGAGCAGTACTTC. It encodes CASSTTSGIFNEQYF.

This clonotype has only one observation. The rearrangement uses TRBV7-8 and TRBJ2-2; D unresolved. V dropped 2 bases and J dropped 6 bases, with 4 bases sitting between them. Germline CDR1 and CDR2: SGHVS and FQNEAQ. The CDR3 is made up of 12 amino acids. CDR3 region: CASSLNSGELFF. The CDR3 region has the DNA TGTGCCAGCAGCTTAAACTCCGGGGAGCTGTTTTTT.

The CDR3 is CASSLIGRDQETQYF. Here the CDR3 DNA reads TGTGCCAGCAGCCTTATTGGGAGGGACCAAGAGACCCAGTACTTC. The V gene is TRBV7-6, the J gene TRBJ2-3, with TRBD2 matching 7 bases. Gene TRBJ2-5 matches the end of the DNA better, so the J call may be wrong. This CDR3 comprises 15 residues. The germline V gene has CDR1 SGHVS and CDR2 FNYEAQ.

The J gene is TRBJ2-7, the V gene TRBV7-2, with TRBD2 matching over 10 bases. Germline V gene lookup returns CDR1 SGHTA and CDR2 FQGNSA. V lost 1 base and J lost 3; bases outside the gene matches: 3. This CDR3 spans 15 amino acids. The CDR3 loop reads CASSLDTSGNYEQYF. The DNA for the CDR3 is TGTGCCAGCAGCTTAGACACTAGCGGGAACTACGAGCAGTACTTC.

V and J are TRBV10-3 and TRBJ2-7; 7 positions match TRBD1. Trimming at V came to 10 bases and at J to 4 bases, leaving 16 bases not matched to a gene. Germline loops: CDR1 ENHRY, CDR2 SYGVKD. This CDR3 has 15 amino acids. The CDR3 sequence is CATVFPGTDSYEQYF. In DNA, the CDR3 is TGTGCCACCGTCTTTCCCGGGACAGATTCTTACGAGCAGTACTTC.

In this sample, this clonotype turned up a few times. Because the CDR3 is missing its conserved closing phenylalanine or tryptophan, this is likely a read error. Because the CDR3's place on the DNA is in doubt, the DNA is left out and the CDR3 is given as listed by TCRdb. The J gene is TRBJ2-7, the V gene TRBV7-8; the table's D call, TRBD1, was not checked against the DNA. The CDR3 adds up to 16 amino acids, both ends counted. Germline CDR1 SGHVS, CDR2 FQNEAQ. This chain's CDR3 is CASSLGDGNYGYTFGS.

This clonotype was recorded many times. The chain joins TRBV27 to TRBJ2-7; 7 bases map to TRBD2. Per the germline V gene, CDR1 is MNHEY and CDR2 is SMNVEV (reference sequence). This CDR3 comprises 16 residues. Trimming removed 1 base from V and 7 bases from J; junction bases left unmatched: 13. The DNA for the CDR3 is TGTGCCAGCAGTTTATATCTGTCTAGCGGACGCAATGAGCAGTACTTC. Amino acids: CASSLYLSSGRNEQYF.

The gene calls are TRBV7-9 and TRBJ1-6; a possible D gene is TRBD1 (5 bases). The V gene lost 1 base and the J gene lost 10 bases, with 17 bases spanning the gap. CDR3 length: 16 residues. Germline loops: CDR1 SEHNR, CDR2 FQNEAQ (reference sequence). CDR3 in amino acids: CASSLGHPGGRSPLHF. CDR3 DNA sequence: TGTGCCAGCAGCTTAGGACACCCGGGGGGACGCTCACCCCTCCACTTT. The full variable domain, with the rest looked up from reference TRBV7-9 and TRBJ1-6, is DTGVSQNPRHKITKRGQNVTFRCDPISEHNRLYWYRQTLGQGPEFLTYFQNEAQLEKSRLLSDRFSAERPKGSFSTLEIQRTEQGDSAMYLCASSLGHPGGRSPLHFGNGTRLTVT.

V gene TRBV7-4 combines with J gene TRBJ2-4, with D tentatively TRBD2 (6 bases). The J call could be wrong; TRBJ2-1 is a better fit for the DNA end. This CDR3 has 12 amino acids. CDR1 is SGHVT and CDR2 is SQSDAQ in the germline V gene. The CDR3 reads CASSPSGERQFF. The CDR3 bases are TGTGCCAGCAGCCCTTCGGGAGAAAGGCAGTTCTTC.

This chain joins TRBV11-2 and TRBJ2-3; D ambiguous. The J call may be mistaken, given a closer DNA end match to TRBJ2-5. This CDR3 has 15 amino acids. Looked up from germline, CDR1 is SGHAT and CDR2 is FQNNGV. DNA for the CDR3: TGTGCCAGCAGCTTAGATAAGGCCCACCAAGAGACCCAGTACTTC. Its protein is CASSLDKAHQETQYF.

This chain joins TRBV12-3 or TRBV12-4 and TRBJ2-5; TRBD2 matches at 10 bases. The CDR3 totals 13 residues. The V gene end was trimmed by 6 bases and the J gene end by 3 bases; junction bases not matched to a gene: 1. This chain's CDR3 is CASRAGGEETQYF. CDR3 bases: TGTGCCAGCAGAGCGGGAGGGGAAGAGACCCAGTACTTC.

The chain uses TRBV11-3 and TRBJ2-1; 7 nucleotides align to TRBD2. V shed 1 base, J shed 0 bases, and the junction held 3 bases outside the gene matches. Germline CDR1 and CDR2: SGHNT and YENEEA. The CDR3 is 16 amino acids. CDR3 region: CASSLGGGSSYNEQFF. The CDR3 nucleotides are TGTGCCAGCAGCTTAGGGGGAGGGAGCTCCTACAATGAGCAGTTCTTC.

The V and J genes are TRBV7-2 and TRBJ1-2; possibly TRBD1 for D (6 bases). CDR1 SGHTA and CDR2 FQGNSA come from the germline V gene. Trimming removed 4 bases at V and 4 bases at J, with 16 bases between. The CDR3 consists of 15 residues. The CDR3 loop reads CASSSPQGFRYGYTF. DNA for the CDR3: TGTGCCAGCAGCTCCCCACAGGGTTTCCGCTATGGCTACACCTTC.